This record covers a single T cell receptor (beta chain). The antigen is undetermined. This sample stems from a study of blood T cells in healthy people across ages. Combining a sample-barcoded 5' primer with a J-beta primer mix, a second PCR ran for roughly 6 to 12 cycles. TCRdb passed the 5' RACE reads through MiXCR, listing each CDR3 protein once. Here the sample spans approximately 1.5 million distinct CDR3 sequences, approximately 43% being singletons. Study conclusions and caveats: TCR beta diversity per million T cells fell roughly linearly with age. Naive T cell percentage showed a strong correlation with TCR beta diversity. Unsorted PBMCs blocked a conclusive comparison of naive and antigen-experienced cells.

The CDR3 length is 15 residues. Deletions cut 4 bases from V and 11 bases from J, with 23 bases between. In germline, CDR1 is MNHEY, CDR2 SVGAGI. The chain couples TRBV6-5 to TRBJ2-5; D is perhaps TRBD2 (5 bases). The sample comprised blood. The receptor was derived from a woman younger than 35 in good health. CDR3 in amino acids: CASSSYRREDGEQYF. The CDR3 region has the DNA TGTGCCAGCAGTTCCTACCGGCGTGAGGATGGGGAGCAGTACTTC.